This T cell receptor beta chain stems from a study of Graves' ophthalmopathy and Graves' hyperthyroidism. Study findings and constraints: Blood also carried most expanded thyroid clonotypes exceeding 0.001 frequency.

There are 14 residues in the CDR3. V lost 8 bases to trimming and J lost 3 bases; unmatched junction nucleotides: 7. Researchers turned away patients with other autoimmune diseases, uncontrolled infections, pregnancy or lactation. As the starting material, over 9.5 ml of fresh peripheral blood yielded the PBMCs. Notes on this clonotype: Its antigen is not identified.

Amplified material comprised TCR beta CDR3 regions derived from RNA transcripts. In the first round, RT-PCR was carried out with HTBI primers, and a multiplex PCR formed the second round. TCRdb passed the multiplex PCR reads through MiXCR, listing each CDR3 protein once. The profile shows 200,000 to 300,000 distinct CDR3 sequences, 45% of them singletons. Material for sequencing was peripheral blood. The source of this sequence is an adult man with Graves' ophthalmopathy. V gene TRBV12-3 or TRBV12-4 combines with J gene TRBJ2-7; 10 bases are shared with TRBD2. CDR3 nucleotide sequence: TGTGCCAGCGCGGGTATAGCGGGGGGCTACGAGCAGTACTTC. Translating gives CASAGIAGGYEQYF.